This is a list of T cell receptor beta chains from one sample in a study of T-cell reconstitution after alpha-beta-depleted transplantation in children. TCRdb ran MiXCR on the PCR reads and lists one entry per CDR3 protein. Of nearly 350,000 distinct CDR3 sequences listed, 15% to 20% are singletons. Sequences were derived from PBMCs, mostly from graft donor cells, sampled 360 days after TCRalphabeta/CD19-depleted stem cell transplant. The receptors originated from a male patient aged 2-9 years who had a stem cell transplant for acute lymphoblastic leukemia, so the T cells may come from the graft donor. Each CDR3 is given without its conserved first and last residue. Each record gives: V gene, J gene, CDR3 protein.

>TRBV12-5|TRBJ1-5
ASGLIQGGGQPQH
>TRBV12-3/TRBV12-4|TRBJ2-1
ASSSVRSYNEQF
>TRBV7-2|TRBJ2-1
ASSLRGLALNEQF
>TRBV18|TRBJ1-3
ASSPRGVPGNTIY
>TRBV20-1|TRBJ2-5
SAARGSLYQETQY
>TRBV14|TRBJ2-2
ASSHWTGRGTGELF
>TRBV10-3|TRBJ2-7
AVQGHSSYEQY
>TRBV12-3/TRBV12-4|TRBJ2-6
ASSFRDREFGLT
>TRBV20-1|TRBJ2-1
SARVLAGRYNEQF
>TRBV20-1|TRBJ2-2
SARGLGLAGSNTGELF
>TRBV5-1|TRBJ2-5
ASSLALGIETQY
>TRBV6-5|TRBJ2-5
ASSYLIGVETQY
>TRBV9|TRBJ2-1
ASSGSGSSYNEQF
>TRBV29-1|TRBJ1-1
SVEAGVSNTEAF